What follows describes a single T cell receptor (beta chain). This sample also contains other DNA sequences that code for the same CDR3. This sample is drawn from a study of blood T cell repertoires in COVID-19. Across the study: Samples came from the United States, Italy and Spain, spanning acute and convalescent COVID-19. The cDNA or gDNA used as material had been derived from T cells, B-cell-depleted T cells, or PBMCs.

Sequencing was performed with immunoSEQ multiplex PCR; in TCRdb, only in-frame clones are kept and a portion is missing. Of about 240,000 clones in the sample, 83% were seen once. The CDR3 spans 14 residues. Germline loops: CDR1 KGHSH, CDR2 LQKENI. V dropped 3 bases and J dropped 3; count of bases not matched to a gene: 0. The chain combines TRBV18 with TRBJ1-4; 8 bases agree with TRBD1. The sequenced material came from peripheral blood. The clonotype was recovered from a human donor in a cohort sampled during active COVID-19. CDR3 sequence (DNA): TGTGCCAGCTCACCGACAGGGGCTAATGAAAAACTGTTTTTT. Its translation is CASSPTGANEKLFF.